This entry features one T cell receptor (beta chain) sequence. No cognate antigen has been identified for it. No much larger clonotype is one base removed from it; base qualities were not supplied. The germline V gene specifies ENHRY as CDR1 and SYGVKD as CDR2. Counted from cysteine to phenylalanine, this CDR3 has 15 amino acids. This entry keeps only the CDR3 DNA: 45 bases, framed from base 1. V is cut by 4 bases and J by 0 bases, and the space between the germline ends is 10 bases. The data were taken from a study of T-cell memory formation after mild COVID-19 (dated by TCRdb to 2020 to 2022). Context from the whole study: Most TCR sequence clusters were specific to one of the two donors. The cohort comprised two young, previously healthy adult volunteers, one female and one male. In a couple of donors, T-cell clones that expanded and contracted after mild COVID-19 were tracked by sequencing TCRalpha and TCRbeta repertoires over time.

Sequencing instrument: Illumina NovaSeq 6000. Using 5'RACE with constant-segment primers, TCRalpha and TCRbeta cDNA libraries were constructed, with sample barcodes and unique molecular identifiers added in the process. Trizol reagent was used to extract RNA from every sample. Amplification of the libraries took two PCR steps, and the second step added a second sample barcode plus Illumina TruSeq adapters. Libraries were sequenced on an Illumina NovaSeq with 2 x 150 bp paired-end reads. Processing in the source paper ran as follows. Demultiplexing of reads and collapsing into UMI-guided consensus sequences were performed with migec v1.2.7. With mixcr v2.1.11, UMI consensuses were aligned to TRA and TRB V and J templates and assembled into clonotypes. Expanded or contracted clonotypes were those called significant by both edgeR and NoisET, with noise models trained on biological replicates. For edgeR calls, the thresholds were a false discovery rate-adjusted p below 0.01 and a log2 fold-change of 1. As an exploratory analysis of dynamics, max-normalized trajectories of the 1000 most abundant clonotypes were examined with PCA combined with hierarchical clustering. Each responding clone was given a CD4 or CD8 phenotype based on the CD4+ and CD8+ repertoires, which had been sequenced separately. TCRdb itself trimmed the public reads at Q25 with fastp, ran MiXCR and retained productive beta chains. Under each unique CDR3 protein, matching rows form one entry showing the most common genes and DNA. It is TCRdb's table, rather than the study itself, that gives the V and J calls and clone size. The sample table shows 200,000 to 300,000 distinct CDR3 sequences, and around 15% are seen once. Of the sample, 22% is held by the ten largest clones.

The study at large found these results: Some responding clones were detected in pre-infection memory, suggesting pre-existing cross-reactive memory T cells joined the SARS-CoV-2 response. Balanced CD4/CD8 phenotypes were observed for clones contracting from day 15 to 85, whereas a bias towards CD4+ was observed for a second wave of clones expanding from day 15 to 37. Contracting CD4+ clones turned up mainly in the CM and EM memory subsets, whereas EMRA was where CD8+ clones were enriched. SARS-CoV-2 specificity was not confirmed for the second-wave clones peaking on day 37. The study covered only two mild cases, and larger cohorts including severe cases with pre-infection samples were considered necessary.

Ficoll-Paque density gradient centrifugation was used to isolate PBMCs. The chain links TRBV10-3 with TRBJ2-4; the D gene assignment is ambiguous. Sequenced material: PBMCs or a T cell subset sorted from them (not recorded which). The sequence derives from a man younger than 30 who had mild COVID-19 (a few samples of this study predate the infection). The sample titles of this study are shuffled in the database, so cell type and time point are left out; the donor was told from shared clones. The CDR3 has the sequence CAISGGSEAKNIQYF. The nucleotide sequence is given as TGTGCCATCAGTGGAGGCAGTGAAGCCAAAAACATTCAGTACTTC.